Following are 8 T cell receptor beta chains from one sample sequenced in a study of cytomegalovirus exposure and HLA in healthy donors. PCR primers comprised 60 Vbeta and 13 Jbeta primers. The repertoire was sequenced with immunoSEQ multiplex PCR; TCRdb's copy has only in-frame clones and lacks some. Among around 190,000 clones, 85% were seen once, and the ten largest hold about 2.5%. Source material: PBMCs. The source is a woman between 45 and 65 years old in good health and CMV-seronegative.

This chain uses TRBV9 with TRBJ2-5, with 9 bases that match TRBD1. Germline CDR1 SGDLS, CDR2 YYNGEE. J gave up 5 bases and V 3 bases, and 11 bases lay outside the gene matches. This CDR3 contains 16 residues. The CDR3 coding sequence is TGTGCCAGCAGCGGCCTTGGGACAGGGTTCAGGGAGACCCAGTACTTC. Protein: CASSGLGTGFRETQYF.

The chain is built from TRBV5-6 and TRBJ2-1, with a tentative D call TRBD1 (6 bases). CDR1 is SGHDT, CDR2 YYEEEE, per germline. The CDR3 loop spans 14 amino acids. Trimming removed 4 bases at V and 9 bases at J, with 17 bases between. This CDR3 reads CASSLKINRVEQFF. As DNA, the CDR3 is TGTGCCAGCAGCCTTAAAATTAACAGGGTTGAGCAGTTCTTC.

The chain recombines TRBV11-2 with TRBJ1-2; D may be TRBD1 (5 bases). V was trimmed by 2 bases and J by 3 bases, leaving 10 bases between them. Germline CDR1 reads SGHAT; CDR2 reads FQNNGV. This CDR3 has 14 amino acids. Here the CDR3 DNA reads TGTGCCAGCAGCTTATCGGGGGTTTACTATGGCTACACCTTC. This sequence encodes CASSLSGVYYGYTF.

This clone has only one observation. The chain links TRBV5-5 to TRBJ1-1; possible D gene TRBD1, 5 bases. Per germline, CDR1 SGHKS and CDR2 YYEKEE (reference sequence). With 0 bases removed from V and 6 bases from J, the gap between germline ends came to 12 bases. The CDR3 loop spans 14 amino acids. The CDR3 nucleotides read TGTGCCAGCAGCTTGGCCCGGGGGGGGGCTGAAGCTTTCTTT. Its translation is CASSLARGGAEAFF.

The V call is TRBV18, the J call TRBJ2-7; 9 nucleotides line up with TRBD2. Germline-derived CDR1 and CDR2 are KGHSH and LQKENI. This CDR3 is 15 amino acids long. Trimming cost V 1 base and J 5 bases; bases outside gene matches: 6. This CDR3 reads CASSPLLAGENEQYF. CDR3 coding DNA: TGTGCCAGCTCACCACTCTTAGCGGGAGAGAACGAGCAGTACTTC. Full variable domain (missing parts from reference TRBV18 and TRBJ2-7): NAGVMQNPRHLVRRRGQEARLRCSPMKGHSHVYWYRQLPEEGLKFMVYLQKENIIDESGMPKERFSAEFPKEGPSILRIQQVVRGDSAAYFCASSPLLAGENEQYFGPGTRLTVT.

The chain joins TRBV19 to TRBJ1-5; TRBD1 matches 9 bases. This CDR3 region has 13 residues. Per germline, CDR1 LNHDA and CDR2 SQIVND (reference sequence). The V gene end was trimmed by 8 bases and the J gene end by 3 bases; junction bases not matched to a gene: 2. CDR3 residues: CASRDRVNQPQHF. CDR3 sequence (DNA): TGTGCCAGTCGGGACAGGGTCAATCAGCCCCAGCATTTT.

The chain carries TRBV5-4 and TRBJ2-1, with 14 nucleotides matching TRBD2. The ends lost 0 bases at V and 8 bases at J; junction bases unmatched: 4. The CDR3 consists of 16 residues. Germline V gene sequence: CDR1 SGHNT, CDR2 YYREEE (reference sequence). CDR3 sequence reads: CASSLAGTSGRYEQFF. The CDR3 region has the DNA TGTGCCAGCAGCTTGGCCGGGACTAGCGGGAGATATGAGCAGTTCTTC.

The rearrangement uses TRBV18 and TRBJ1-1; D is ambiguous. Germline CDR1 and CDR2: KGHSH and LQKENI. The CDR3 runs 13 residues. The V end was cut by 5 bases, the J end by 1 base, with 8 bases between. CDR3 region: CASSEVGNTEAFF. The CDR3 region has the DNA TGTGCCAGCTCAGAGGTAGGGAACACTGAAGCTTTCTTT.